A single sample is the source of the 26 T cell receptor beta chains below, sequenced in a study of CD8+ T cells in alopecia areata. As the sequencing template, cDNA was produced by extracting RNA and reverse transcribing it. Data came from immunoSEQ multiplex PCR; TCRdb stores just in-frame clones and leaves some out. The table lists roughly 60,000 clones, 44% of them singletons, with roughly half in the top ten. Sequencing was done on a sample of NKG2D-low CD8+ T cells sorted from blood. These receptors all come from a human donor with alopecia areata.

The chain links TRBV30 to TRBJ2-7; D is possibly TRBD1 or TRBD2 (5 bases each). V lost 0 bases, J lost 3 bases, and 21 bases lay in between. The length of the CDR3 is 17 residues. Looked up from germline, CDR1 is GTSNPN and CDR2 is SVGIG (reference sequence). CDR3 in DNA: TGTGCCTGGAGTGTTCGGGATAGGCCAAGGGGAATCTACGAGCAGTACTTC. As protein: CAWSVRDRPRGIYEQYF.

The genes are TRBV13 and TRBJ2-7, with D maybe TRBD2 (5 bases). The CDR3 spans 14 residues. CDR1 is PRHDT, CDR2 FYEKMQ, per germline (reference sequence). The V and J ends lost 7 bases and 2 bases respectively, with 15 bases between them. CDR3 in amino acids: CASTFLAQTYEQYF. CDR3 nucleotide sequence: TGTGCCAGCACCTTCTTAGCGCAGACCTACGAGCAGTACTTC.

The chain is built from TRBV7-6 and TRBJ2-2, with TRBD2 matching 9 bases. Germline V gene lookup returns CDR1 SGHVS and CDR2 FNYEAQ. The CDR3 is 18 amino acids. V lost 5 bases and J lost 0; bases outside the gene matches: 10. The CDR3 DNA follows: TGTGCCAGCAGCCCGTCTAAGCGGGGGGACCCGAACACCGGGGAGCTGTTTTTT. Translation: CASSPSKRGDPNTGELFF.

This clone showed up just a few times. The chain links TRBV7-9 to TRBJ2-5; a possible D gene is TRBD2 (6 bases). The CDR3 consists of 12 residues. V gave up 10 bases and J gave up 2 bases, with 11 bases separating them. The V gene's germline CDR1 is SEHNR and CDR2 FQNEAQ (reference sequence). The CDR3 nucleotides read TGTGCCACCGGTGGAGGGCAAGAGACCCAGTACTTC. It is translated as CATGGGQETQYF.

As regards this clone: Other nucleotide sequences from this sample produce the same CDR3. The chain recombines TRBV29-1 with TRBJ1-2, with TRBD1 matching 9 bases. With V trimmed by 4 bases and J by 1 base, 4 bases remained unmatched. The germline gives CDR1 SQVTM, CDR2 ANQGSEA. This CDR3 has 14 amino acids. CDR3 in amino acids: CSVVGQGLNYGYTF. CDR3 nucleotide sequence: TGCAGCGTTGTTGGACAGGGGCTTAACTATGGCTACACCTTC.

This clone was found a few times. The chain has TRBV4-1 and TRBJ2-3; 10 bases match TRBD2. Germline V lookup: CDR1 MGHRA, CDR2 YSYEKL. The CDR3 extends over 16 amino acids. The V gene end was trimmed by 3 bases and the J gene end by 1 base; junction bases not matched to a gene: 4. DNA for the CDR3: TGCGCCAGCAGCCACTTAACTAGCGGGGGCACAGATACGCAGTATTTT. It encodes CASSHLTSGGTDTQYF.

The gene calls are TRBV6-5 and TRBJ2-7, with D hard to call. Trimming pared 0 bases from V and 0 bases from J, leaving 12 bases between. The CDR3 is 16 residues long. Germline V gene sequence: CDR1 MNHEY, CDR2 SVGAGI. The DNA of the CDR3 is TGTGCCAGCAGTTACTCGAAGCCCGCCAGCTCCTACGAGCAGTACTTC. This codes for CASSYSKPASSYEQYF.

This clone was counted only a few times. The V call is TRBV29-1, the J call TRBJ1-2, with a weak D call TRBD1 (6 bases). Trimming left V 3 bases short and J 6 bases short, with 8 bases between. CDR1 is SQVTM, CDR2 ANQGSEA, per germline. The CDR3 is 11 amino acids. CDR3 in DNA: TGCAGCGTTGAGGGGACAAATGGCTACACCTTC. It is translated as CSVEGTNGYTF.

The chain is built from TRBV9 and TRBJ2-5; perhaps TRBD1 as D (6 bases). CDR3 length: 15 amino acids. The V gene lost 1 base and the J gene lost 5 bases, with 15 bases spanning the gap. Per the germline V gene, CDR1 is SGDLS and CDR2 is YYNGEE. The CDR3: CASSVYGGRGETQYF. The CDR3 coding sequence is TGTGCCAGCAGCGTATATGGGGGAAGGGGGGAGACCCAGTACTTC.

The chain couples TRBV5-1 to TRBJ2-1; either TRBD1 or TRBD2 may supply D (5 bases each). The CDR3 loop spans 16 amino acids. Trimming removed 3 bases at V and 0 bases at J, with 13 bases between. From germline, CDR1 is SGHRS and CDR2 YFSETQ. CDR3 DNA sequence: TGCGCCAGCAGCTCTCGCCGGGACCACTCCTACAATGAGCAGTTCTTC. Translation gives CASSSRRDHSYNEQFF.

The chain carries TRBV5-1 and TRBJ2-1; weak D call: TRBD2 (5 bases). The CDR3 runs to 16 residues. Trimming removed 4 bases at V and 8 bases at J, with 22 bases between. The germline CDR1 and CDR2 sequences are SGHRS and YFSETQ. In nucleotides, the CDR3 is TGCGCCAGCAGCCCTGAGGGCTATATAGCGTATCATGAGCAGTTCTTC. Its protein product is CASSPEGYIAYHEQFF.

V is TRBV4-1 and J is TRBJ1-1; maybe TRBD1 (5 bases). Germline assignment: CDR1 MGHRA and CDR2 YSYEKL. This CDR3 is 13 amino acids long. The germline V and J ends were trimmed by 2 bases and 6 bases, with 10 bases remaining between them. In DNA, the CDR3 is TGCGCCAGCAGCCAATTGACAGTGGCTGAAGCTTTCTTT. It yields the protein CASSQLTVAEAFF.

This sequence joins TRBV6-4 and TRBJ2-1, with D tentatively TRBD1 or TRBD2 (5 bases each). Trimming pared 0 bases from V and 8 bases from J, leaving 8 bases between. Germline V gives CDR1 MRHNA, CDR2 SNTAGT. This CDR3 is built from 13 residues. Here the CDR3 DNA reads TGTGCCAGCAGTGACTCGATGGGGGATGAGCAGTTCTTC. Protein: CASSDSMGDEQFF.

V and J are TRBV4-3 and TRBJ2-7, with a tentative D call TRBD2 (5 bases). V was clipped by 4 bases and J by 4 bases, with 11 bases between them. Germline loops: CDR1 LGHNA, CDR2 YSLEER. CDR3 length: 13 residues. CDR3 coding DNA: TGCGCCAGCAGCCCAGGACGGGGATACGAGCAGTACTTC. Its protein is CASSPGRGYEQYF.

The V and J genes are TRBV5-1 and TRBJ2-5; possibly TRBD1 for D (6 bases). V dropped 4 bases and J dropped 9 bases, with 19 bases sitting between them. This CDR3 is 14 amino acids long. Germline-derived CDR1 and CDR2 are SGHRS and YFSETQ. CDR3 loop: CASSDRDTEPSQYF. DNA of the CDR3: TGCGCCAGCAGCGACCGGGACACAGAACCGTCCCAGTACTTC. Full variable domain (missing parts from reference TRBV5-1 and TRBJ2-5): KAGVTQTPRYLIKTRGQQVTLSCSPISGHRSVSWYQQTPGQGLQFLFEYFSETQRNKGNFPGRFSGRQFSNSRSEMNVSTLELGDSALYLCASSDRDTEPSQYFGPGTRLLVL.

The chain uses TRBV30 and TRBJ2-1; D gene ambiguous. Germline V CDR1 and CDR2: GTSNPN, SVGIG (reference sequence). This CDR3 has 16 residues. Trimming took off 0 bases at V and 4 bases at J, with 16 bases between the two ends. This chain's CDR3 is CAWSVRGGPLYNEQFF. Here the CDR3 DNA reads TGTGCCTGGAGTGTACGAGGTGGGCCCCTTTACAATGAGCAGTTCTTC.

The CDR3 DNA follows: TGTGCCAGCAGTTCCGACCTCTTCCCAATCTATGGCTACACCTTC. This sequence encodes CASSSDLFPIYGYTF. The rearrangement joins TRBV7-9 to TRBJ1-2; D is unresolved. The germline gives CDR1 SEHNR, CDR2 FQNEAQ (reference sequence). CDR3 length: 15 residues. V lost 6 bases to trimming and J lost 4 bases, with 18 bases between them.

This sequence joins TRBV29-1 and TRBJ2-7; D uncertain. Germline loops: CDR1 SQVTM, CDR2 ANQGSEA. The CDR3 has 14 residues. The ends were cut back, 1 base at V and 2 bases at J, with 12 bases in the middle. The DNA for the CDR3 is TGCAGCGTTGAAGTTGGTCAGGTCCCCTACGAGCAGTACTTC. Protein: CSVEVGQVPYEQYF.

This clone came up a few times. This chain uses TRBV7-9 with TRBJ2-3; D call uncertain. With 3 bases removed from V and 0 bases from J, the gap between germline ends came to 10 bases. CDR3 length equals 15 residues. Germline V gene lookup returns CDR1 SEHNR and CDR2 FQNEAQ (reference sequence). The CDR3 here is CASSFSRRSTDTQYF. As DNA, the CDR3 is TGTGCCAGCAGCTTTTCCCGCCGGAGCACAGATACGCAGTATTTT.

The chain couples TRBV6-6 to TRBJ2-1, with TRBD2 matching 13 bases. The CDR3 runs to 15 residues. Germline assignment: CDR1 MNHNY and CDR2 SVGAGI (reference sequence). Trimming took 7 bases from V and 5 from J; bases not matched to a gene: 5. This CDR3 is CASTILAGGNNEQFF. The CDR3 bases are TGTGCCAGCACTATACTAGCGGGAGGGAACAATGAGCAGTTCTTC.

This chain uses TRBV7-8 with TRBJ1-5, with TRBD1 matching over 7 bases. The germline gives CDR1 SGHVS, CDR2 FQNEAQ. V shed 6 bases and J 4 bases; nucleotides not matched to a gene: 9. This CDR3 comprises 15 residues. The CDR3, as DNA: TGTGCCAGCAGAGCGGACAGGTCGTCTAATCAGCCCCAGCATTTT. Residues: CASRADRSSNQPQHF.

This clone was seen only once. This same CDR3 is encoded by further DNA sequences in the sample. The genes are TRBV4-1 and TRBJ2-5, with D perhaps matching TRBD1 (7 bases). This CDR3 region has 14 residues. The V end lost 1 base, the J end lost 4 bases, and 10 bases lay between the germline ends. Per the germline V gene, CDR1 is MGHRA and CDR2 is YSYEKL. The CDR3 spells CASSQGQGGETQYF. DNA of the CDR3: TGCGCCAGCAGCCAAGGACAGGGAGGAGAGACCCAGTACTTC.

This clone was recorded only once. The chain employs TRBV30 and TRBJ2-7, with D unclear. The germline V gene encodes CDR1 GTSNPN and CDR2 SVGIG (reference sequence). Deletions cut 5 bases from V and 3 bases from J, with 17 bases between. The CDR3 sequence is 14 residues long. The CDR3 DNA is TGTGCCTGGGGCGTACCGGAATTGAACTACGAGCAGTACTTC. It codes for CAWGVPELNYEQYF.

V is TRBV9 and J is TRBJ1-1, with D perhaps TRBD1 (6 bases). Looked up from germline, CDR1 is SGDLS and CDR2 is YYNGEE. The CDR3 length is 14 residues. V lost 3 bases and J 0 bases, leaving 9 bases between the germline ends. This CDR3 is CASSGTELNTEAFF. The CDR3 nucleotides are TGTGCCAGCAGCGGGACAGAGTTGAACACTGAAGCTTTCTTT. The full variable domain, rest sourced from reference TRBV9 and TRBJ1-1, is DSGVTQTPKHLITATGQRVTLRCSPRSGDLSVYWYQQSLDQGLQFLIQYYNGEERAKGNILERFSAQQFPDLHSELNLSSLELGDSALYFCASSGTELNTEAFFGQGTRLTVV.

A word on this clone: A junction boundary mismatches the germline segment, possibly from a read error. The chain employs TRBV25-1 and TRBJ1-6, with 7 bases aligning to TRBD1. The CDR3 has 13 amino acids. CDR1 is MGHDK, CDR2 SYGVNS, per germline. The CDR3 loop reads CTSSRGGYSPLHF. The CDR3 DNA reads TGTACCAGCTCACGAGGGGGCTATTCACCCCTCCACTTT. Based on the CDR3 plus reference TRBV25-1 and TRBJ1-6, the full variable domain is EADIYQTPRYLVIGTGKKITLECSQTMGHDKMYWYQQDPGMELHLIHYSYGVNSTEKGDLSSESTVSRIRTEHFPLTLESARPSHTSQYLCTSSRGGYSPLHFGNGTRLTVT.

V usage is TRBV7-9 and J usage is TRBJ2-2, with D possibly TRBD2 on 6 matching bases. Germline V CDR1 and CDR2: SEHNR, FQNEAQ (reference sequence). The V gene lost 8 bases and the J gene lost 3 bases, with 16 bases spanning the gap. The CDR3 has 15 amino acids. The CDR3 sequence is CASPRGLMDTGELFF. In DNA, the CDR3 is TGTGCCAGCCCGAGGGGACTTATGGACACCGGGGAGCTGTTTTTT.